This entry lists 12 T cell receptor beta chains sequenced from one sample in a study of blood T cell repertoires in COVID-19. The repertoire was sequenced with immunoSEQ multiplex PCR; TCRdb's copy has only in-frame clones and lacks some. This repertoire shows approximately 180,000 clones, roughly nine tenths found once; its top ten account for under 3%. The sequenced sample consisted of PBMCs or T cells enriched from blood (not recorded which). All receptors derive from a woman aged 40 to 50 with acute COVID-19.

The chain is built from TRBV28 and TRBJ2-7; 12 bases match TRBD1. V lost 5 bases and J lost 5; bases outside the gene matches: 7. Germline CDR1 and CDR2: MDHEN and SYDVKM. The CDR3 sequence is 15 residues long. CDR3: CASSQPGQGAHEQYF. CDR3 DNA: TGTGCCAGCAGTCAACCGGGACAGGGGGCCCACGAGCAGTACTTC.

V gene TRBV2 combines with J gene TRBJ2-7, with a tentative D call TRBD2 (5 bases). V lost 4 bases and J lost 2, with 18 bases in between. The CDR3 sequence is 16 residues long. The germline V gene has CDR1 SNHLY and CDR2 FYNNEI. This CDR3 reads CASSATTDSSTYEQYF. For the CDR3, the DNA is TGTGCCAGCAGTGCGACGACGGACTCTTCGACCTACGAGCAGTACTTC. The variable domain in full, with the rest retrieved from reference TRBV2 and TRBJ2-7, is EPEVTQTPSHQVTQMGQEVILRCVPISNHLYFYWYRQILGQKVEFLVSFYNNEISEKSEIFDDQFSVERPDGSNFTLKIRSTKLEDSAMYFCASSATTDSSTYEQYFGPGTRLTVT.

CDR3 sequence (DNA): TGTGCCAGCAGCTCGGTGACACCAACAGGGAGGGGAAACACCGGGGAGCTGTTTTTT. Protein: CASSSVTPTGRGNTGELFF. The chain links TRBV7-9 to TRBJ2-2; the D gene is possibly TRBD2 (7 bases). This CDR3 has 19 residues. Germline V gives CDR1 SEHNR, CDR2 FQNEAQ (reference sequence). Trimming took off 4 bases at V and 2 bases at J, with 23 bases between the two ends.

The chain employs TRBV30 and TRBJ2-2; maybe TRBD2 (6 bases). V lost 0 bases and J lost 2, with 7 bases in between. CDR3 length: 14 amino acids. Per germline, CDR1 GTSNPN and CDR2 SVGIG (reference sequence). The CDR3: CAWSVGGNTGELFF. In DNA form, the CDR3 reads TGTGCCTGGAGTGTGGGGGGAAACACCGGGGAGCTGTTTTTT. Supplemented by reference TRBV30 and TRBJ2-2, the full variable domain reads SQTIHQWPATLVQPVGSPLSLECTVEGTSNPNLYWYRQAAGRGLQLLFYSVGIGQISSEVPQNLSASRPQDRQFILSSKKLLLSDSGFYLCAWSVGGNTGELFFGEGSRLTVL.

DNA for the CDR3: TGTGCCAGCAGCCGGGACAAGACTAACTATGGCTACACCTTC. This sequence encodes CASSRDKTNYGYTF. V and J are TRBV6-5 and TRBJ1-2, with D possibly matching TRBD1 (6 bases). The CDR3 runs to 14 residues. The ends were cut back, 6 bases at V and 0 bases at J, with 11 bases in the middle. Per the germline V gene, CDR1 is MNHEY and CDR2 is SVGAGI.

The J gene is TRBJ2-5, the V gene TRBV4-1; D may be TRBD2 (5 bases). Per the germline V gene, CDR1 is MGHRA and CDR2 is YSYEKL. The ends were cut back, 0 bases at V and 1 base at J, with 9 bases in the middle. This CDR3 comprises 15 residues. The CDR3 DNA follows: TGCGCCAGCAGCCAAGATCGGAGGATCCAAGAGACCCAGTACTTC. It specifies CASSQDRRIQETQYF.

This clone was seen once. The chain has TRBV10-2 and TRBJ1-1, with TRBD1 identical over 12 bases. The CDR3 totals 14 residues. After removal of 6 bases from V and 1 base from J, the junction contained 0 bases not matched to a gene. Germline V gene sequence: CDR1 WSHSY, CDR2 SAAADI. The CDR3 nucleotides are TGCGCCAGCAGGGGACAGGGGGCGAACACTGAAGCTTTCTTT. Its protein product is CASRGQGANTEAFF.

The chain links TRBV6-5 to TRBJ1-4; 7 nucleotides line up with TRBD1. J was trimmed by 8 bases and V by 5 bases; bases with no gene match: 11. CDR3 size: 15 residues. CDR1 MNHEY and CDR2 SVGAGI come from the germline V gene. CDR3 nucleotide sequence: TGTGCCAGCAGTCGGGACAGCCCCGTTGGGGAAAAACTGTTTTTT. Amino acids: CASSRDSPVGEKLFF.

This chain links TRBV9 with TRBJ2-1; 7 bases are shared with TRBD1. CDR3 length: 14 amino acids. Trimming took 3 bases from V and 5 from J; bases not matched to a gene: 5. Germline assignment: CDR1 SGDLS and CDR2 YYNGEE. CDR3 protein: CASSESGTDNEQFF. Written as DNA, the CDR3 is TGTGCCAGCAGCGAATCCGGGACAGACAATGAGCAGTTCTTC.

This chain connects TRBV7-8 to TRBJ2-1; D might be TRBD2 (5 bases). Per germline, CDR1 SGHVS and CDR2 FQNEAQ. V was cut by 1 base and J by 2 bases, with 12 bases left in between. The CDR3 is 16 amino acids. The CDR3 loop reads CASSLVTGGTYNEQFF. The CDR3 nucleotides read TGTGCCAGCAGCTTAGTTACTGGAGGCACCTACAATGAGCAGTTCTTC.

The CDR3 protein is CATNGGANYGYTF. CDR3 bases: TGTGCCACTAACGGGGGAGCTAACTATGGCTACACCTTC. The chain uses TRBV12-3 or TRBV12-4 and TRBJ1-2; a weak D match, TRBD1 (5 bases). V was cut by 10 bases and J by 0 bases, with 12 bases left in between. The CDR3 is made up of 13 amino acids.

The chain employs TRBV30 and TRBJ1-2, with 7 nucleotides matching TRBD1. The V gene end was trimmed by 1 base and the J gene end by 6 bases; junction bases not matched to a gene: 5. This CDR3 spans 13 amino acids. In germline, CDR1 is GTSNPN, CDR2 SVGIG (reference sequence). The CDR3 DNA is TGTGCCTGGAGTGGACAGGGTTTTGATGGCTACACCTTC. Protein sequence: CAWSGQGFDGYTF.